The clone carrying this TCR beta chain has a handful of counts. The data are from a study of T cells after yellow fever vaccination. The CDR3 loop spans 14 amino acids. Between the trimmed V and J ends, which lost 1 base and 2 bases, there was a span of 9 bases. From germline, CDR1 is SGDLS and CDR2 YYNGEE. TCRdb re-derived calls from the 5' RACE reads in MiXCR, one entry per CDR3 protein. This table has 400,000 or so distinct CDR3 sequences, roughly a sixth appearing once. This receptor was obtained from a man younger than 35 who received the YFV17D yellow fever vaccine. The sequenced sample was PBMCs, obtained before the yellow fever booster vaccination. This sequence joins TRBV9 and TRBJ1-1; D gene uncertain. CDR3 in DNA: TGTGCCAGCAGCGTAAGGTCGGTCAACACTGAAGCTTTCTTT. It encodes CASSVRSVNTEAFF.